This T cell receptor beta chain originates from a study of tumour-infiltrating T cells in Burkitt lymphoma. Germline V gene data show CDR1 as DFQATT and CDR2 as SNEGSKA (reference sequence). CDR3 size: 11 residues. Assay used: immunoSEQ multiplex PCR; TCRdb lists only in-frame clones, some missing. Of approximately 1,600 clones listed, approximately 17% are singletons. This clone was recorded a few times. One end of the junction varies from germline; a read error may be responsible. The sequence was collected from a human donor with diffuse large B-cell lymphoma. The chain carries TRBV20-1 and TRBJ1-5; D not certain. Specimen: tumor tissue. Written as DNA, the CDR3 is TGCAGTGCTAGCTCAAATCAGCCCCAACATTTT. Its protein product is CSASSNQPQHF.